The 4 T cell receptor beta chains below all came from one sample that was sequenced in a study of shared clonotypes between healthy human individuals. The data were produced by immunoSEQ multiplex PCR, yet TCRdb's version contains in-frame clones alone and is incomplete. Of some 2,500,000 clones listed, approximately 94% were seen once; the top ten hold more than 0.35%. The sample comprised naive CD4+ T cells from PBMCs. The subset was: CD45RA+ positively selected. Receptor source: a man aged 18 to 29 in good health. Some clones in this sample may be carry-over from other donors' samples.

J is TRBJ1-1 and V is TRBV10-3; possible D gene TRBD1, 6 bases. Trimming stripped 2 bases from V and 1 base from J, with 14 bases between. The germline CDR1 and CDR2 sequences are ENHRY and SYGVKD. This CDR3 is 16 amino acids long. This chain's CDR3 is CAISERAEGGNTEAFF. CDR3 nucleotide sequence: TGTGCCATCAGTGAGAGGGCCGAGGGGGGGAACACTGAAGCTTTCTTT.

The CDR3 bases are TGTGCCAGCAGCCAAGGTGCGGGTCAGCCCCAGCATTTT. It translates to CASSQGAGQPQHF. This chain connects TRBV4-2 to TRBJ1-5; D not resolved. The V gene's germline CDR1 is LGHNA and CDR2 YNFKEQ. V lost 1 base and J 6 bases, leaving 7 bases between the germline ends. The CDR3 is made up of 13 amino acids.

This clone was detected only once. This rearrangement joins TRBV6-5 to TRBJ2-7; 11 bases line up with TRBD2. J gave up 1 base and V 5 bases, and 4 bases lay outside the gene matches. The CDR3 is made up of 15 amino acids. Per the germline V gene, CDR1 is MNHEY and CDR2 is SVGAGI. The CDR3 nucleotides are TGTGCCAGCAGTGCCGGGACTAGCGGTTCCTACGAGCAGTACTTC. Translation: CASSAGTSGSYEQYF.

A word on this clone: Distinct nucleotide sequences in the sample also encode this CDR3. V and J are TRBV28 and TRBJ2-7, with D perhaps assigned TRBD1 or TRBD2 (5 bases each). V was trimmed by 6 bases and J by 7 bases, leaving 16 bases between them. In germline, CDR1 is MDHEN, CDR2 SYDVKM. This CDR3 spans 13 amino acids. In DNA, the CDR3 is TGTGCCAGCAGCCTGGGGCTAGCTGGTGAGCAGTACTTC. It specifies CASSLGLAGEQYF.